Listed below are T cell receptor beta chains from one sample, sequenced in a study of T cell responses to AZD1222 COVID-19 vaccine. Sequenced by immunoSEQ multiplex PCR; TCRdb stores in-frame clones only, minus some. The sample lists almost 95,000 clones, 85% occurring once. The sequenced sample was peripheral blood, obtained 28 days after the second AZD1222 dose. The receptors were sampled from an adult who received the AZD1222 COVID-19 vaccine. Each CDR3 is given without its conserved first and last residue. A D gene is named only where the DNA matches it firmly.

d_gene	j_gene	v_gene	CDR3aa
-	TRBJ1-1	TRBV6-5	ASRPGATLGTEAF
TRBD1	TRBJ1-5	TRBV30	AWSRTGYGNQPQH
-	TRBJ1-4	TRBV11-2	ASSLGEKLF
-	TRBJ2-1	TRBV7-2	ASSLVWGPDEQF
-	TRBJ2-1	TRBV7-2	ASSSDTGAEQF
-	TRBJ1-5	TRBV29-1	SVGTYNQPQH
-	TRBJ2-5	TRBV5-1	ASRGAQETQY
TRBD2	TRBJ2-2	TRBV18	ASSPLAGNTGELF
-	TRBJ2-3	TRBV7-9	ASMLHLGEATDTQY
-	TRBJ1-1	TRBV27	ASSLRRGDTEAF
-	TRBJ1-2	TRBV27	ASSKGRYGYT
-	TRBJ1-2	TRBV19	ASSIDLLGNYGYT
-	TRBJ2-2	TRBV12-3/TRBV12-4	ASSSRVAGELF
TRBD2	TRBJ2-3	TRBV5-4	ASSPGTSGLTDTQY
-	TRBJ1-2	TRBV3-1/TRBV3-2	ASSQDSAGGYT
TRBD1	TRBJ1-6	TRBV4-3	ASSRWTGGNSPLH
TRBD1	TRBJ2-1	TRBV19	ASSITWGQTNEQF
-	TRBJ2-5	TRBV10-3	AISESLNAGAETQY
-	TRBJ1-5	TRBV5-1	ASSPDGTSNQPQH
-	TRBJ2-3	TRBV6-5	ASSYRVGTDTQY
-	TRBJ1-2	TRBV4-2	ASSTRGGLLDGYT
TRBD1	TRBJ1-2	TRBV3-1/TRBV3-2	ASSQDGGQGDGYT
-	TRBJ2-6	TRBV5-4	ASSPGRAGANVLT
TRBD1	TRBJ1-4	TRBV7-8	ASSLGQGVKLF